This T cell receptor beta chain was retrieved from a study of T cells after yellow fever vaccination. One entry per CDR3 protein, called by TCRdb with MiXCR from the 5' RACE reads. The sample has 250,000 to 400,000 distinct CDR3 sequences; around 4.4% are singletons. This clonotype was recorded many times. Germline lookup yields CDR1 LNHNV and CDR2 YYDKDF (reference sequence). CDR3 length: 13 residues. V lost 6 bases and J lost 4; bases outside the gene matches: 2. Sequences were derived from PBMCs, sampled 15 days after the yellow fever booster vaccination. This receptor was taken from a man aged 18 to 30 who received the YFV17D yellow fever vaccine. The chain couples TRBV15 to TRBJ2-7; 11 bases line up with TRBD2. CDR3 in DNA: TGTGCCACCAGAGGGACTAGCGGTTACGAGCAGTACTTC. This sequence encodes CATRGTSGYEQYF. The variable domain in full, with the rest retrieved from reference TRBV15 and TRBJ2-7, is DAMVIQNPRYQVTQFGKPVTLSCSQTLNHNVMYWYQQKSSQAPKLLFHYYDKDFNNEADTPDNFQSRRPNTSFCFLDIRSPGLGDTAMYLCATRGTSGYEQYFGPGTRLTVT.